This is a list of T cell receptor beta chains from one sample in a study of blood T cells in healthy people across ages. TCRdb fed the 5' RACE reads into MiXCR, producing one record per CDR3 protein. The table includes hundreds of thousands of distinct CDR3 sequences, approximately 30% detected once. The specimen was blood. Receptors were obtained from an elderly woman in good health. The CDR3 runs from the conserved cysteine through the conserved F or W. A D gene is named only where the DNA matches it firmly. Size tells how often a clone was seen (once, few, many) or the class of an expanded clone, and some rows leave it out.

TRBV4-1	many	TRBD1	TRBJ2-7	TGCGCCAGCAGCCAAGATATGCCAGGGGGCGCATACGAGCAGTACTTC	CASSQDMPGGAYEQYF
TRBV7-9	few	TRBD2	TRBJ2-7	TGTGCCAGCAGCTTCCCCGGGACTAGTATCAATGAGCAGTACTTC	CASSFPGTSINEQYF
TRBV19	many	-	TRBJ1-5	TGTGCCAGTAGGGGAGGCAATCAGCCCCAGCATTTT	CASRGGNQPQHF
TRBV20-1	many	-	TRBJ2-1	TGCAGTGCAAGCGACAGACCCGGCCGGCATGAGCAGTTCTTC	CSASDRPGRHEQFF
TRBV18	-	-	TRBJ2-1	TGTGCCAGCTCACCTCCTTCAGCGGCCTACAATGAGCAGTTCTTC	CASSPPSAAYNEQFF
TRBV9	-	TRBD1	TRBJ2-2	TGTGCCAGCAGCGTCCGAGGGACAGTCAACGGCGGGGAGCTGTTTTTT	CASSVRGTVNGGELFF
TRBV10-3	many	-	TRBJ2-3	TGTGCCATCAAAGGGGGGAGCACAGATACGCAGTATTTT	CAIKGGSTDTQYF
TRBV20-1	many	-	TRBJ1-2	TGCAGTGCTAGAGCGGGACTGAACTATGGCTACACCTTC	CSARAGLNYGYTF
TRBV6-2/TRBV6-3	many	-	TRBJ2-2	TGTGCCAGCAGTTACTCTCGGCCGGGGGCGTTCACCGGGGAGCTGTTTTTT	CASSYSRPGAFTGELFF
TRBV5-1	-	-	TRBJ1-6	TGCGCCAGCAGCCCGGACCCGACGACGGCAGCTTCACCCCCCCACTTT	CASSPDPTTAASPPHF
TRBV6-1	many	-	TRBJ1-5	TGTGCCAGCAATCAAAACGAGGATCAGCCCCAGCATTTT	CASNQNEDQPQHF
TRBV5-1	many	-	TRBJ2-3	TGCGCCAGCAGCTACGGACTACACACAGATACGCAGTATTTT	CASSYGLHTDTQYF
TRBV3-1	many	TRBD1	TRBJ2-7	TGTGCCAGCAGCCAATGGACAGGGGCCTACGAGCAGTACTTC	CASSQWTGAYEQYF
TRBV7-8	many	TRBD2	TRBJ2-5	TGTGCCACCGAGCGGGGGGGCCTCGAAAAGAGTCGGTATACCAAAGAGACCCAGTACTTC	CATERGGLEKSRYTKETQYF
TRBV7-2	many	-	TRBJ1-2	TGTGCCAGCAGCTTATCACAGGGAGATCTCTATGGCTACACCTTC	CASSLSQGDLYGYTF
TRBV7-8	-	-	TRBJ2-1	TGTGCCAGCATGGGGGGCAGGGGATCCTACAATGAGCAGTTCTTC	CASMGGRGSYNEQFF